One and the same sample provided the 2 T cell receptor beta chains below, sequenced in a study of OX40 agonist ivuxolimab in advanced cancers. Sequencing was performed with immunoSEQ multiplex PCR; in TCRdb, only in-frame clones are kept and a portion is missing. The sample consists of tens of thousands of clones, over 75% of them appearing once. The starting material was CD4+ or CD8+ T cells sorted from blood, obtained in a trial of the OX40 agonist ivuxolimab. These receptors all stem from an adult with an advanced solid tumor such as melanoma, head and neck, liver or kidney cancer.

This clone was counted between two and nine times. The J gene is TRBJ2-7, the V gene TRBV11-1, with D unclear. The V end was cut by 0 bases, the J end by 3 bases, with 6 bases between. This CDR3 is 13 amino acids long. Germline loops: CDR1 SGHAT, CDR2 FQDESV (reference sequence). The CDR3 loop is CASSLAPSYEQYV. The CDR3 nucleotides read TGTGCCAGCAGCTTAGCGCCCAGCTACGAGCAGTACGTC.

This clone appeared a single time. The rearrangement uses TRBV30 and TRBJ2-2, with D tentatively TRBD2 (5 bases). The V end was cut by 0 bases, the J end by 0 bases, with 11 bases between. The CDR3 is made up of 16 amino acids. Looked up from germline, CDR1 is GTSNPN and CDR2 is SVGIG (reference sequence). The CDR3 here is CAWSVWSLANTGELFF. CDR3 coding DNA: TGTGCCTGGAGTGTTTGGTCACTAGCGAACACCGGGGAGCTGTTTTTT.